These 31 T cell receptor beta chains were sequenced from one sample in a study of T cell responses to AZD1222 COVID-19 vaccine. Some clones are missing from TCRdb's copy, which holds only in-frame ones; the method was immunoSEQ multiplex PCR. The profile shows approximately 140,000 clones, less than 95% of them singletons. The sequenced sample was peripheral blood, obtained 28 days after the second dose of the MenACWY control vaccine. The receptors originated from an adult who received the MenACWY meningococcal vaccine as a control.

The CDR3 spells CASSGLAGFNEQFF. The CDR3 nucleotides read TGCGCCAGCAGTGGCCTAGCGGGATTCAATGAGCAGTTCTTC. V is TRBV10-1 and J is TRBJ2-1, with 9 bases matching TRBD2. Germline loops: CDR1 WNHNN, CDR2 SYGVQD (reference sequence). The CDR3 consists of 14 residues. Trimming removed 4 bases from V and 6 bases from J; junction bases left unmatched: 4.

This chain connects TRBV6-1 to TRBJ2-7; D is possibly TRBD1 (5 bases). V lost 3 bases and J lost 2, with 11 bases in between. The germline V gene has CDR1 MNHNS and CDR2 SASEGT. The CDR3 is 14 residues long. Here the CDR3 DNA reads TGTGCCAGCAGTGAGGGGCCAGGGCCCTACGAGCAGTACTTC. It specifies CASSEGPGPYEQYF.

CDR3 bases: TGCGCCAGCAGCTTGGGAGTGGCTAATGAAAAACTGTTTTTT. As protein: CASSLGVANEKLFF. The chain joins TRBV5-1 to TRBJ1-4; D is uncertain. The CDR3 covers 14 residues. The germline CDR1 and CDR2 sequences are SGHRS and YFSETQ. Trimming stripped 0 bases from V and 3 bases from J, with 6 bases between.

The genes are TRBV29-1 and TRBJ1-1; D gene ambiguous. The CDR3 spans 16 residues. CDR1 is SQVTM and CDR2 is ANQGSEA in the germline V gene. Trimming removed 0 bases at V and 5 bases at J, with 19 bases between. CDR3 sequence: CSVEDPVGIRRTEAFF. CDR3 DNA: TGCAGCGTTGAAGATCCGGTAGGCATTAGACGTACTGAAGCTTTCTTT.

This clone occurred once. The rearrangement uses TRBV2 and TRBJ1-5; the D is unclear. The CDR3 runs to 14 residues. Trimming cost V 7 bases and J 0 bases, with 10 bases left between them. CDR1 is SNHLY, CDR2 FYNNEI, per germline. The CDR3 loop is CASKTDGSNQPQHF. In DNA, the CDR3 is TGTGCCAGCAAGACGGACGGTAGCAATCAGCCCCAGCATTTT.

For the CDR3, the DNA is TGTGCCAGCAGTCCCCTCTTTGGAGCAGGGGGGATTTCGAGGGGTGGCTACACCTTC. This sequence encodes CASSPLFGAGGISRGGYTF. The chain joins TRBV27 to TRBJ1-2, with 7 bases matching TRBD1. Germline assignment: CDR1 MNHEY and CDR2 SMNVEV (reference sequence). After removal of 5 bases from V and 7 bases from J, the junction contained 25 bases not matched to a gene. The CDR3 has 19 amino acids.

The V call is TRBV18, the J call TRBJ2-1; D is possibly TRBD2 (6 bases). V lost 2 bases and J 7 bases, leaving 12 bases between the germline ends. The length of the CDR3 is 14 residues. Germline V gene lookup returns CDR1 KGHSH and CDR2 LQKENI. For the CDR3, the DNA is TGTGCCAGCTCACCAAGCGGGCCTCAGAATGAGCAGTTCTTC. Protein: CASSPSGPQNEQFF.

CDR3 sequence reads: CASSPPGQGMDEQFF. Here the CDR3 DNA reads TGTGCCAGCTCACCGCCGGGACAGGGGATGGATGAGCAGTTCTTC. This chain links TRBV18 with TRBJ2-1, with TRBD1 matching 10 bases. This CDR3 is 15 amino acids long. V trimming: 3 bases; J trimming: 8 bases; junction bases outside the gene matches: 7. CDR1 and CDR2 from the germline V gene are KGHSH and LQKENI.

The rearrangement uses TRBV7-9 and TRBJ1-4, with 7 bases that match TRBD1. V was clipped by 4 bases and J by 3 bases; unmatched bases: 5. The germline CDR1 and CDR2 sequences are SEHNR and FQNEAQ (reference sequence). The CDR3 sequence is 15 residues long. The CDR3 DNA reads TGTGCCAGCAGCTCACAGGGGTGGGCTAATGAAAAACTGTTTTTT. Its translation is CASSSQGWANEKLFF.

J is TRBJ1-6 and V is TRBV28; D ambiguous. This CDR3 region has 12 residues. V gave up 6 bases and J gave up 7 bases, with 7 bases separating them. The germline V gene encodes CDR1 MDHEN and CDR2 SYDVKM. The CDR3 nucleotides read TGTGCCAGCAGCAAGGAAAATTCACCCCTCCACTTT. Translating gives CASSKENSPLHF.

CDR3 DNA: TGTGCCAGCAGCGTATCCGGGACACACTCCTACGAGCAGTACTTC. Amino acids: CASSVSGTHSYEQYF. The chain combines TRBV9 with TRBJ2-7, with D tentatively TRBD1 (6 bases). Germline V gives CDR1 SGDLS, CDR2 YYNGEE. V was clipped by 1 base and J by 0 bases, with 11 bases between them. The CDR3 contains 15 residues. The full variable domain, with the rest looked up from reference TRBV9 and TRBJ2-7, is DSGVTQTPKHLITATGQRVTLRCSPRSGDLSVYWYQQSLDQGLQFLIQYYNGEERAKGNILERFSAQQFPDLHSELNLSSLELGDSALYFCASSVSGTHSYEQYFGPGTRLTVT.

The CDR3 coding sequence is TGTGCCAGCAGCTTAGTTGCCGGACAGGGGGCCAATGAGCAGTTCTTC. Protein product: CASSLVAGQGANEQFF. This chain uses TRBV7-6 with TRBJ2-1; 11 bases match TRBD1. J lost 6 bases, V lost 1 base, and 5 bases had no gene match. Germline V lookup: CDR1 SGHVS, CDR2 FNYEAQ. The CDR3 runs 16 residues. The full variable domain, in which reference TRBV7-6 and TRBJ2-1 provide the parts outside the CDR3, is GAGVSQSPRYKVTKRGQDVALRCDPISGHVSLYWYRQALGQGPEFLTYFNYEAQQDKSGLPNDRFSAERPEGSISTLTIQRTEQRDSAMYRCASSLVAGQGANEQFFGPGTRLTVL.

The CDR3: CASSGQGAPLHF. Here the CDR3 DNA reads TGTGCCAGCAGCGGACAGGGGGCCCCCCTCCACTTT. The V gene is TRBV6-2 or TRBV6-3, the J gene TRBJ1-6, with 11 bases matching TRBD1. The CDR3 has 12 amino acids. Losses at the gene ends were 6 bases for V and 13 bases for J; bases not matched to a gene: 2. Germline CDR1 reads MNHEY; CDR2 reads SVGEGT.

The chain employs TRBV5-1 and TRBJ2-5; D perhaps matches TRBD2 (6 bases). Germline CDR1 and CDR2: SGHRS and YFSETQ. This CDR3 is 14 amino acids long. V gave up 0 bases and J gave up 1 base, with 7 bases separating them. DNA of the CDR3: TGCGCCAGCAGCTTGGTCGGGGGCCAAGAGACCCAGTACTTC. Protein product: CASSLVGGQETQYF.

The chain carries TRBV5-1 and TRBJ2-7; D might be TRBD1 or TRBD2, each matching 6 bases. From germline, CDR1 is SGHRS and CDR2 YFSETQ. The CDR3 contains 13 residues. The ends were cut back, 1 base at V and 5 bases at J, with 10 bases in the middle. The CDR3 DNA reads TGCGCCAGCAGCTTGACAGGGAGGCACGAGCAGTACTTC. Translated, it gives CASSLTGRHEQYF.

This clone showed up just once. This chain uses TRBV6-2 or TRBV6-3 with TRBJ1-5; 7 nucleotides line up with TRBD1. The CDR3 sequence is 15 residues long. Germline assignment: CDR1 MNHEY and CDR2 SVGEGT. Germline trimming cut 2 bases from V and 6 bases from J; bases unmatched to any gene: 7. The CDR3 coding sequence is TGTGCCAGCAGTTACGGGGACAGACGTGTTCAGCCCCAGCATTTT. Residues: CASSYGDRRVQPQHF.

This clone was detected only a few times. One end of the junction does not line up with germline, which may come from a read error. The chain joins TRBV6-5 to TRBJ1-1; D is unclear. CDR1 MNHEY and CDR2 SVGAGI come from the germline V gene. The CDR3 runs 14 residues. The CDR3 loop reads CASSYSALNTEAFF. CDR3 DNA: TGTGCCAGCAGCTACTCGGCCCTGAACACTGAAGCTTTCTTT.

The chain has TRBV19 and TRBJ1-2, with TRBD1 matching over 10 bases. CDR3 length: 16 residues. Germline-derived CDR1 and CDR2 are LNHDA and SQIVND (reference sequence). Trimming removed 7 bases from V and 3 bases from J; junction bases left unmatched: 11. CDR3 region: CASNLRATGGDYGYTF. CDR3 nucleotide sequence: TGTGCCAGTAACCTTCGGGCGACAGGGGGCGACTATGGCTACACCTTC. The entire variable domain, with the rest obtained from reference TRBV19 and TRBJ1-2, is as follows: DGGITQSPKYLFRKEGQNVTLSCEQNLNHDAMYWYRQDPGQGLRLIYYSQIVNDFQKGDIAEGYSVSREKKESFPLTVTSAQKNPTAFYLCASNLRATGGDYGYTFGSGTRLTVV.

The rearrangement links TRBV7-2 to TRBJ2-1; D is perhaps TRBD1 or TRBD2 (5 bases each). Trimming shortened V by 5 bases and J by 8 bases, and 13 bases separated the two germline ends. CDR1 is SGHTA, CDR2 FQGNSA, per germline. CDR3 length: 13 residues. This CDR3 is CASSIGTMDEQFF. The CDR3 bases are TGTGCCAGCAGCATCGGGACCATGGATGAGCAGTTCTTC.

CDR3 residues: CASSLFGGASNQPQHF. CDR3 DNA sequence: TGTGCCAGCAGCTTGTTTGGGGGGGCAAGCAATCAGCCCCAGCATTTT. The chain couples TRBV5-6 to TRBJ1-5; possibly TRBD1 for D (6 bases). CDR1 is SGHDT, CDR2 YYEEEE, per germline. This CDR3 spans 16 amino acids. Trimming stripped 1 base from V and 1 base from J, with 12 bases between. The full variable domain, in which reference TRBV5-6 and TRBJ1-5 provide the parts outside the CDR3, is DAGVTQSPTHLIKTRGQQVTLRCSPKSGHDTVSWYQQALGQGPQFIFQYYEEEERQRGNFPDRFSGHQFPNYSSELNVNALLLGDSALYLCASSLFGGASNQPQHFGDGTRLSIL.

This chain's CDR3 is CASSSSSPYNEQFF. The CDR3 DNA follows: TGTGCCAGCAGCTCGTCGAGCCCCTACAATGAGCAGTTCTTC. The rearrangement links TRBV3-1 (or the pseudogene TRBV3-2) to TRBJ2-1; D not resolved. Germline V CDR1 and CDR2: LGHDT, YNNKEL (reference sequence). V was trimmed by 5 bases and J by 2 bases, leaving 10 bases between them. This CDR3 has 14 amino acids.

The chain is built from TRBV6-4 and TRBJ1-3; a possible D gene is TRBD1 (5 bases). The V gene lost 3 bases and the J gene lost 2 bases, with 17 bases spanning the gap. There are 17 residues in the CDR3. The germline V gene encodes CDR1 MRHNA and CDR2 SNTAGT. The CDR3 region is CASSEFSRAGPGNTIYF. Here the CDR3 DNA reads TGTGCCAGCAGTGAATTCAGTCGGGCAGGGCCTGGAAACACCATATATTTT.

The J gene is TRBJ1-5, the V gene TRBV25-1; no clear D. CDR1 is MGHDK and CDR2 is SYGVNS in the germline V gene. CDR3 length equals 12 residues. V shed 5 bases and J shed 2 bases, with 4 bases lying between them. CDR3 sequence: CASSRGNQPQHF. In DNA, the CDR3 is TGTGCCAGCAGTAGGGGCAATCAGCCCCAGCATTTT.

V gene TRBV11-2 combines with J gene TRBJ2-1, with TRBD2 matching over 9 bases. This CDR3 has 16 residues. Germline V gene data show CDR1 as SGHAT and CDR2 as FQNNGV. V gave up 4 bases and J gave up 10 bases; unmatched junction bases: 14. CDR3 in DNA: TGTGCCAGCAGCTCCCTCCTTAGCGGGAGATCTATCGAGCAGTTCTTC. This sequence encodes CASSSLLSGRSIEQFF.

The chain is built from TRBV5-1 and TRBJ2-5, with D tentatively TRBD1 (5 bases). V was shortened by 5 bases and J by 5 bases, with 16 bases between the two germline ends. Germline assignment: CDR1 SGHRS and CDR2 YFSETQ. The CDR3 has 14 amino acids. The CDR3 loop reads CASRQTQGVETQYF. CDR3 nucleotides: TGCGCCAGCAGACAAACCCAGGGCGTGGAGACCCAGTACTTC.

A few counts support this clone. This chain joins TRBV28 and TRBJ1-1, with D tentatively TRBD1 (5 bases). This CDR3 spans 14 amino acids. V was cut by 1 base and J by 3 bases, with 9 bases left in between. Germline CDR1 and CDR2: MDHEN and SYDVKM. Here the CDR3 reads CASSLSSGYTEAFF. As DNA, the CDR3 is TGTGCCAGCAGTTTATCCTCAGGGTACACTGAAGCTTTCTTT.

The rearrangement links TRBV27 to TRBJ2-3, with 9 bases identical to TRBD1. Germline CDR1 and CDR2: MNHEY and SMNVEV (reference sequence). The V and J ends lost 2 bases and 6 bases, in that order; junction bases with no gene match: 9. The CDR3 totals 16 residues. The CDR3 protein is CASSLRPGQGRDTQYF. CDR3 sequence (DNA): TGTGCCAGCAGTTTAAGGCCCGGACAGGGGAGGGATACGCAGTATTTT.

The chain recombines TRBV19 with TRBJ1-6; TRBD1 is a possible D gene (5 bases). The germline gives CDR1 LNHDA, CDR2 SQIVND (reference sequence). Trimming cost V 8 bases and J 7 bases, with 15 bases left between them. The CDR3 is made up of 14 amino acids. Here the CDR3 DNA reads TGTGCCAGTGGCCGGGGCTATGGGAATTCACCCCTCCACTTT. Translating gives CASGRGYGNSPLHF.

This chain connects TRBV11-2 to TRBJ1-4, with D tentatively TRBD1 (5 bases). Germline CDR1 reads SGHAT; CDR2 reads FQNNGV. CDR3 length: 15 amino acids. V gave up 2 bases and J gave up 6 bases, with 13 bases separating them. The CDR3 loop is CASSLRAGADEKLFF. The CDR3 DNA follows: TGTGCCAGCAGCTTACGTGCTGGGGCGGATGAAAAACTGTTTTTT.

V and J are TRBV12-3 or TRBV12-4 and TRBJ2-7, with D possibly being TRBD1 or TRBD2 (5 bases each). This CDR3 has 13 residues. Trimming removed 3 bases at V and 4 bases at J, with 10 bases between. CDR3 residues: CASSFRGAYEQYF. The CDR3 DNA follows: TGTGCCAGCAGTTTTAGGGGAGCATACGAGCAGTACTTC.

J is TRBJ1-2 and V is TRBV20-1; 8 bases are a match to TRBD1. The CDR3 loop spans 13 amino acids. With 3 bases clipped from V and 6 bases from J, the junction kept 6 bases outside the gene matches. CDR1 is DFQATT and CDR2 is SNEGSKA in the germline V gene (reference sequence). The CDR3: CSASDRGTNGYTF. In nucleotides, the CDR3 is TGCAGTGCTAGTGACAGGGGAACAAATGGCTACACCTTC.